This passage covers 3 T cell receptor beta chains from one sample sequenced in a study of prognosis after radiotherapy for stage I lung cancer. Amplification of the TCR beta CDR3 (from genomic DNA) was done by two-round multiplex PCR. Used in first-round PCR were primers specific to each TRBV and TRBJ gene. Using its own MiXCR run on the multiplex PCR reads, TCRdb lists one record per CDR3 protein. This table has 50,000 or so distinct CDR3 sequences, less than 45% appearing once. Sample: PBMCs, taken before or after stereotactic body radiation therapy (not recorded which). These receptor sequences come from a donor aged 50 or older with non-small cell lung cancer.

Ten or more counts support this clonotype. The chain employs TRBV20-1 and TRBJ1-6; the match to TRBD1 covers 8 bases. Germline V gene data show CDR1 as DFQATT and CDR2 as SNEGSKA (reference sequence). V lost 2 bases and J lost 5; bases outside the gene matches: 5. The CDR3 length is 15 residues. CDR3 nucleotide sequence: TGCAGTGCTAGAACAGGGGGTCCGAATAATTCACCCCTCCACTTT. This encodes CSARTGGPNNSPLHF.

Ten or more counts support this clonotype. The chain combines TRBV20-1 with TRBJ2-5, with TRBD2 matching over 8 bases. In germline, CDR1 is DFQATT, CDR2 SNEGSKA (reference sequence). V lost 5 bases to trimming and J lost 5 bases; unmatched junction nucleotides: 22. CDR3 length: 18 residues. The CDR3 nucleotides read TGCAGTGCTGGCCGCCTGGGGAGCGGGAGTGGTATTGGGGAGACCCAGTACTTC. Its protein is CSAGRLGSGSGIGETQYF.

At least ten counts were recorded for this clonotype. This rearrangement joins TRBV19 to TRBJ1-1; no firm D call. CDR1 LNHDA and CDR2 SQIVND come from the germline V gene (reference sequence). The CDR3 has 14 amino acids. Trimming left V 4 bases short and J 0 bases short, with 9 bases between. CDR3 sequence: CASSTRRLNTEAFF. CDR3 nucleotide sequence: TGTGCCAGTAGTACCCGACGACTGAACACTGAAGCTTTCTTT.